This T cell receptor (beta chain) was recorded in a study of T cell responses to AZD1222 COVID-19 vaccine. Of note for this clone: Its antigen is unidentified.

CDR3 length equals 14 residues. V was pared by 0 bases and J by 10 bases, with 13 bases between. CDR1 SGHDT and CDR2 YYEEEE come from the germline V gene. Study-level points and caveats: Samples come after the peak T cell response, not at day 14. Clonal diversity was possibly underestimated, and white British individuals and females predominated among donors. Among those given AZD1222, only 6 or 7 were seropositive at baseline.

Assay: immunoSEQ multiplex PCR; the TCRdb copy retains only in-frame clones and omits some. The repertoire holds 70,000 to 95,000 clones, around nine tenths seen once, with 2.8% in the top ten. This rearrangement joins TRBV5-6 to TRBJ1-4; a possible D gene is TRBD1 (5 bases). The origin of this receptor is an adult in good health. Sequenced material: peripheral blood, taken on day 0 of MenACWY control vaccination. CDR3 nucleotide sequence: TGTGCCAGCAGCTTGGCGGGGGGATCAGGAAAACTGTTTTTT. Amino acid sequence: CASSLAGGSGKLFF.